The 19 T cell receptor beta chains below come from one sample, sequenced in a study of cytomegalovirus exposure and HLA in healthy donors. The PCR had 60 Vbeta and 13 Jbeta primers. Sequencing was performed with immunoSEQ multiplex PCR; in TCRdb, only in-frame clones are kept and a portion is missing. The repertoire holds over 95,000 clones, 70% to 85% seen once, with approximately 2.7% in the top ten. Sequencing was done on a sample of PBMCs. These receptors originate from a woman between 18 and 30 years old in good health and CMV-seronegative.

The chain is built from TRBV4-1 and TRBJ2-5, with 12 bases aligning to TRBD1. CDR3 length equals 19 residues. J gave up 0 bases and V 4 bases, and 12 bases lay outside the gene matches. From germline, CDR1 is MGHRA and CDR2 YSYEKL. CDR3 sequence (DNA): TGCGCCAGCAGCCTCGCCGGGACAGGGGGCCGAGTTTACCAAGAGACCCAGTACTTC. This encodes CASSLAGTGGRVYQETQYF.

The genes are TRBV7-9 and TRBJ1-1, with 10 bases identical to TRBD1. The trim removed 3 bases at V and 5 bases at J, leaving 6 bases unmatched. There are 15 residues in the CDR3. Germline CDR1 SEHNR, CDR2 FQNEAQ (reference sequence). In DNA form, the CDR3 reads TGTGCCAGCAGCTTGTCTGACAGGGGGCAGACTGAAGCTTTCTTT. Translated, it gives CASSLSDRGQTEAFF.

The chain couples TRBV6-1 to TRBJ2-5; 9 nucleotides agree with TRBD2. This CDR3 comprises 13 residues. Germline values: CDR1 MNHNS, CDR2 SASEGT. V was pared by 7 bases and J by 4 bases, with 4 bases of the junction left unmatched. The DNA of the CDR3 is TGTGCCAGCAATAAGCGGGAGGTAGAGACCCAGTACTTC. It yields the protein CASNKREVETQYF.

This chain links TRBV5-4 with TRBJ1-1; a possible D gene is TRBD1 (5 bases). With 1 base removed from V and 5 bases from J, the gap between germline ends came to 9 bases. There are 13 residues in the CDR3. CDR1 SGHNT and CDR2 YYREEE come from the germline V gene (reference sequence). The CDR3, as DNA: TGTGCCAGCAGCTTGCAGGGTCGGACTGAAGCTTTCTTT. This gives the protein CASSLQGRTEAFF.

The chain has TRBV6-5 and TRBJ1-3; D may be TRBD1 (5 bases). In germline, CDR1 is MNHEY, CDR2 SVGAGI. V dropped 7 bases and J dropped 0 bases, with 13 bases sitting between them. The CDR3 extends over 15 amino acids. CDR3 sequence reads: CASTKGRHSGNTIYF. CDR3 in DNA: TGTGCCAGCACTAAGGGGCGCCACTCTGGAAACACCATATATTTT.

The chain's CDR3 is CASSSRQGEAFF. The CDR3 DNA reads as TGCGCCAGCAGCTCACGACAGGGAGAGGCTTTCTTT. V is TRBV5-1 and J is TRBJ1-1; TRBD1 agrees at 7 bases. The CDR3 totals 12 residues. J lost 11 bases, V lost 3 bases, and 7 bases had no gene match. Per the germline V gene, CDR1 is SGHRS and CDR2 is YFSETQ.

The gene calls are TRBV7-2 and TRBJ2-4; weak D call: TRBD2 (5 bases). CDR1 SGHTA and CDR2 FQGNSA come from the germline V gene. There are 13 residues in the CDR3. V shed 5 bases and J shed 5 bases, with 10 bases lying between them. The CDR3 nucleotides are TGTGCCAGCAGCGGACTCAGAGAAAACATTCAGTACTTC. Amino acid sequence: CASSGLRENIQYF.

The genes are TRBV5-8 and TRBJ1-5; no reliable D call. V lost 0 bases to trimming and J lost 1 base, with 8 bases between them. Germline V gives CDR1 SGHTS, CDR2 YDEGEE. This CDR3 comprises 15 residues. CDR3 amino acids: CASSLGRISNQPQHF. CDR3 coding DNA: TGTGCCAGCAGCTTGGGCAGGATCAGCAATCAGCCCCAGCATTTT. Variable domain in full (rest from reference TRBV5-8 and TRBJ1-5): EAGVTQSPTHLIKTRGQQATLRCSPISGHTSVYWYQQALGLGLQFLLWYDEGEERNRGNFPPRFSGRQFPNYSSELNVNALELEDSALYLCASSLGRISNQPQHFGDGTRLSIL.

The CDR3 loop reads CASSENSYYGYTF. CDR3 sequence (DNA): TGTGCCAGCAGTGAAAATTCGTACTATGGCTACACCTTC. The chain combines TRBV6-1 with TRBJ1-2; D unclear. The V end lost 2 bases, the J end lost 3 bases, and 7 bases lay between the germline ends. Germline V gives CDR1 MNHNS, CDR2 SASEGT. This CDR3 has 13 residues.

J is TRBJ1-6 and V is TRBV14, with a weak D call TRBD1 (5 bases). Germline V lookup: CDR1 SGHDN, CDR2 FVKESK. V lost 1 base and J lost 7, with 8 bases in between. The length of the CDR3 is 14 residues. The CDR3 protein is CASSQVQGNSPLHF. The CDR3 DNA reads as TGTGCCAGCAGCCAAGTCCAGGGCAATTCACCCCTCCACTTT. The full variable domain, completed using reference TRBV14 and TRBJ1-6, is EAGVTQFPSHSVIEKGQTVTLRCDPISGHDNLYWYRRVMGKEIKFLLHFVKESKQDESGMPNNRFLAERTGGTYSTLKVQPAELEDSGVYFCASSQVQGNSPLHFGNGTRLTVT.

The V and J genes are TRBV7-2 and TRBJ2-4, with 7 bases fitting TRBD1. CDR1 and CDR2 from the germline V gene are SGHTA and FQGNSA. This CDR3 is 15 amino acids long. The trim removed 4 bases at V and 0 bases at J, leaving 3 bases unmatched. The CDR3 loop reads CASSSRTGAKNIQYF. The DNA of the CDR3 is TGTGCCAGCAGCTCACGGACAGGAGCCAAAAACATTCAGTACTTC.

The CDR3 protein is CASSSQTGRRETQYF. CDR3 nucleotides: TGCGCCAGCAGCTCACAGACAGGGAGGCGAGAGACCCAGTACTTC. The chain uses TRBV5-1 and TRBJ2-5; possibly TRBD1 for D (7 bases). Germline CDR1 reads SGHRS; CDR2 reads YFSETQ. V was pared by 3 bases and J by 4 bases, with 16 bases between. This CDR3 spans 15 amino acids. Filled out from reference TRBV5-1 and TRBJ2-5, the complete variable domain reads KAGVTQTPRYLIKTRGQQVTLSCSPISGHRSVSWYQQTPGQGLQFLFEYFSETQRNKGNFPGRFSGRQFSNSRSEMNVSTLELGDSALYLCASSSQTGRRETQYFGPGTRLLVL.

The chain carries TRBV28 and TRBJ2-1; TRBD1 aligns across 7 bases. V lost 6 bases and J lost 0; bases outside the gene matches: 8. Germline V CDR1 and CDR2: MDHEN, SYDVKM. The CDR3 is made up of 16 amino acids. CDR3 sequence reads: CASRYRGFGSYNEQFF. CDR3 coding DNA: TGTGCCAGCAGATACAGGGGATTCGGCTCCTACAATGAGCAGTTCTTC.

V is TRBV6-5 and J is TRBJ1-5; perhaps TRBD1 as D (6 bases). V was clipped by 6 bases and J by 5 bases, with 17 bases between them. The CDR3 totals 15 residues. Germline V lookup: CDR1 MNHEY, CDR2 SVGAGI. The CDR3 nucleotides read TGTGCCAGCAGGGCCAGAGGACAGTCCGATCAGCCCCAGCATTTT. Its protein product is CASRARGQSDQPQHF.

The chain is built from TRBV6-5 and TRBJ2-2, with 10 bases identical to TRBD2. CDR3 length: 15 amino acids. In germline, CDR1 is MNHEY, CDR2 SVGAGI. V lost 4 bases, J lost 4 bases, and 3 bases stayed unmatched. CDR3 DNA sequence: TGTGCCAGCAGTTTTAGCGGGAGGCCCACCGGGGAGCTGTTTTTT. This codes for CASSFSGRPTGELFF.

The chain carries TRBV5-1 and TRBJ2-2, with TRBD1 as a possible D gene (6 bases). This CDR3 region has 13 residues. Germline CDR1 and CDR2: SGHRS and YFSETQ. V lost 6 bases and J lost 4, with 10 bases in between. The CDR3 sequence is CASKEGGTGELFF. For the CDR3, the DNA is TGCGCCAGCAAGGAAGGGGGCACCGGGGAGCTGTTTTTT.

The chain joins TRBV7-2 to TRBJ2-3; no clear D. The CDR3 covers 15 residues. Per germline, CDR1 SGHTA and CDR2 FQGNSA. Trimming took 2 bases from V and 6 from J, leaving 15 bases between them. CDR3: CASSLSSSAGDTQYF. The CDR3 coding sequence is TGTGCCAGCAGCTTATCCTCTTCGGCAGGCGATACGCAGTATTTT. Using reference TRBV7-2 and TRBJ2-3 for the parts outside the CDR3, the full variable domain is GAGVSQSPSNKVTEKGKDVELRCDPISGHTALYWYRQSLGQGLEFLIYFQGNSAPDKSGLPSDRFSAERTGGSVSTLTIQRTQQEDSAVYLCASSLSSSAGDTQYFGPGTRLTVL.

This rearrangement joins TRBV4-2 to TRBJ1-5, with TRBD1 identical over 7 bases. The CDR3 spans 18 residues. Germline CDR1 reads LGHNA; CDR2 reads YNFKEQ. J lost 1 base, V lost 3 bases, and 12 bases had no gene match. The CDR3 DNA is TGTGCCAGCAGCCATGCCGGGACAGCCTCTATGAGCAATCAGCCCCAGCATTTT. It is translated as CASSHAGTASMSNQPQHF.

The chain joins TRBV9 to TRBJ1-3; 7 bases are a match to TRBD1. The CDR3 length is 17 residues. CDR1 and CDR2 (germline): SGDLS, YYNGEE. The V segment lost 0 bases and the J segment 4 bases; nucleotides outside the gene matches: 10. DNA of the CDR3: TGTGCCAGCAGCGTAGGGGGGAGACAGGGAGCGGGAAACACCATATATTTT. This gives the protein CASSVGGRQGAGNTIYF.